The 19 T cell receptor beta chains below come from one sample, sequenced in a study of blood T cell repertoires in COVID-19. Using immunoSEQ multiplex PCR, the repertoire was profiled, and TCRdb retains in-frame clones only, with some absent. The table lists fewer than 250,000 clones, just under 90% of them singletons, with approximately 2.4% in the top ten. What was sequenced was peripheral blood. These receptors were obtained from a man younger than 45 with COVID-19, enrolled during active disease.

The rearrangement joins TRBV7-2 to TRBJ2-1; 16 bases are a match to TRBD2. The CDR3 runs 19 residues. Germline loops: CDR1 SGHTA, CDR2 FQGNSA. V was pared by 5 bases and J by 4 bases, with 11 bases of the junction left unmatched. DNA of the CDR3: TGTGCCAGCAGCCCCCCGGGACTAGCGGGGGGGCGAGCATACAATGAGCAGTTCTTC. Encoded protein: CASSPPGLAGGRAYNEQFF.

This rearrangement joins TRBV6-1 to TRBJ1-6, with D maybe TRBD1 (5 bases). Germline-derived CDR1 and CDR2 are MNHNS and SASEGT. This CDR3 has 16 amino acids. Trimming took off 4 bases at V and 4 bases at J, with 14 bases between the two ends. CDR3 nucleotides: TGTGCCAGCAGTGGGTGGCAGGGTTCGTATAATTCACCCCTCCACTTT. It translates to CASSGWQGSYNSPLHF.

The CDR3 protein is CASSPLAPGRDAYEQYF. The CDR3 region has the DNA TGTGCCAGCTCACCACTGGCCCCCGGGAGGGATGCCTACGAGCAGTACTTC. This sequence joins TRBV18 and TRBJ2-7; 8 bases are shared with TRBD2. CDR1 and CDR2 from the germline V gene are KGHSH and LQKENI. The CDR3 length is 17 residues. The V and J ends lost 1 base and 2 bases, in that order; junction bases with no gene match: 10.

In this sample, this clone turned up once. The CDR3: CASSRTTGNTGELFF. For the CDR3, the DNA is TGCGCCAGCAGCCGGACGACAGGGAACACCGGGGAGCTGTTTTTT. The chain employs TRBV4-3 and TRBJ2-2; weak D call: TRBD1 (6 bases). The V end was cut by 4 bases, the J end by 1 base, with 10 bases between. Per germline, CDR1 LGHNA and CDR2 YSLEER. The length of the CDR3 is 15 residues.

V is TRBV6-5 and J is TRBJ2-7; TRBD2 agrees at 7 bases. The CDR3 contains 14 residues. Germline lookup yields CDR1 MNHEY and CDR2 SVGAGI. J lost 3 bases, V lost 6 bases, and 8 bases had no gene match. The CDR3 reads CASRQGGSIYEQYF. The CDR3 bases are TGTGCCAGCAGACAAGGCGGGAGTATCTACGAGCAGTACTTC.

This clone was recorded a few times. This chain connects TRBV9 to TRBJ2-1; TRBD1 agrees at 11 bases. This CDR3 comprises 17 residues. J lost 6 bases, V lost 3 bases, and 11 bases had no gene match. Germline-derived CDR1 and CDR2 are SGDLS and YYNGEE. The CDR3, as DNA: TGTGCCAGCAGCGGACCCCCGGGACAGGGGGGATCCAATGAGCAGTTCTTC. Amino acids: CASSGPPGQGGSNEQFF.

The V gene is TRBV6-6, the J gene TRBJ1-5, with D uncertain. Trimming took off 6 bases at V and 0 bases at J, with 12 bases between the two ends. Germline V CDR1 and CDR2: MNHNY, SVGAGI (reference sequence). The CDR3 is 15 amino acids. The CDR3 region has the DNA TGTGCCAGCAGCCCCTTCCCTAGTAGCAATCAGCCCCAGCATTTT. This translates into CASSPFPSSNQPQHF.

This chain uses TRBV12-3 or TRBV12-4 with TRBJ2-1; no reliable D call. CDR3 length: 11 amino acids. The V end was cut by 6 bases, the J end by 11 bases, with 11 bases between. CDR3 sequence (DNA): TGTGCCAGCAGCAGAGCGCCACAGCAGTTCTTC. Its protein product is CASSRAPQQFF.

The chain recombines TRBV9 with TRBJ2-3; 7 positions agree with TRBD2. The CDR3 totals 17 residues. V lost 1 base to trimming and J lost 2 bases; unmatched junction nucleotides: 10. CDR1 is SGDLS and CDR2 is YYNGEE in the germline V gene. This chain's CDR3 is CASSVPSGGSATDTQYF. The CDR3 DNA follows: TGTGCCAGCAGCGTACCTTCCGGCGGGAGTGCCACAGATACGCAGTATTTT.

The chain has TRBV5-6 and TRBJ2-7, with 9 bases matching TRBD1. Per the germline V gene, CDR1 is SGHDT and CDR2 is YYEEEE. J gave up 5 bases and V 0 bases, and 6 bases lay outside the gene matches. The CDR3 extends over 15 amino acids. In nucleotides, the CDR3 is TGTGCCAGCAGCTTGGTGGGGACAGGGTCCCACGAGCAGTACTTC. Its translation: CASSLVGTGSHEQYF. Full variable domain (remainder filled in from reference TRBV5-6 and TRBJ2-7): DAGVTQSPTHLIKTRGQQVTLRCSPKSGHDTVSWYQQALGQGPQFIFQYYEEEERQRGNFPDRFSGHQFPNYSSELNVNALLLGDSALYLCASSLVGTGSHEQYFGPGTRLTVT.

This clone was observed a single time. This chain connects TRBV5-6 to TRBJ1-1, with D possibly TRBD1 on 5 matching bases. The CDR3 extends over 15 amino acids. Germline V gene sequence: CDR1 SGHDT, CDR2 YYEEEE. V lost 1 base and J lost 5, with 15 bases in between. CDR3 nucleotides: TGTGCCAGCAGCTTGTTTGGGGCTCTTAGGACTGAAGCTTTCTTT. It is translated as CASSLFGALRTEAFF. Together with reference TRBV5-6 and TRBJ1-1, the CDR3 gives the full variable domain: DAGVTQSPTHLIKTRGQQVTLRCSPKSGHDTVSWYQQALGQGPQFIFQYYEEEERQRGNFPDRFSGHQFPNYSSELNVNALLLGDSALYLCASSLFGALRTEAFFGQGTRLTVV.

The table lists this clone with a few counts. The V and J genes are TRBV4-2 and TRBJ1-1; TRBD1 might be the D (6 bases). CDR1 is LGHNA and CDR2 is YNFKEQ in the germline V gene. The CDR3 loop spans 13 amino acids. Deletions cut 4 bases from V and 5 bases from J, with 11 bases between. The CDR3 DNA reads TGTGCCAGCAGCCCCCAGGGGAGAACTGAAGCTTTCTTT. This encodes CASSPQGRTEAFF.

The chain employs TRBV7-9 and TRBJ2-3; 11 bases agree with TRBD1. Germline CDR1 is SEHNR and CDR2 is FQNEAQ (reference sequence). The V gene end was trimmed by 4 bases and the J gene end by 2 bases; junction bases not matched to a gene: 5. The CDR3 loop spans 16 amino acids. CDR3 region: CASSSGTGGVTDTQYF. The CDR3 region has the DNA TGTGCCAGCAGCTCCGGGACAGGGGGTGTCACAGATACGCAGTATTTT.

The chain carries TRBV30 and TRBJ2-1; 10 nucleotides line up with TRBD2. V lost 4 bases and J lost 12; bases outside the gene matches: 12. The V gene's germline CDR1 is GTSNPN and CDR2 SVGIG (reference sequence). The CDR3 contains 14 residues. CDR3 residues: CAWNPGLAYQGQFF. In nucleotides, the CDR3 is TGTGCCTGGAACCCGGGACTAGCGTATCAGGGGCAGTTCTTC.

V and J are TRBV5-4 and TRBJ1-3; D unresolved. Germline lookup yields CDR1 SGHNT and CDR2 YYREEE (reference sequence). Trimming pared 4 bases from V and 0 bases from J, leaving 11 bases between. The CDR3 spans 15 residues. The CDR3 DNA is TGTGCCAGCAGCGAGGCTCCGAGCTCTGGAAACACCATATATTTT. It translates to CASSEAPSSGNTIYF. Full variable domain (missing parts from reference TRBV5-4 and TRBJ1-3): ETGVTQSPTHLIKTRGQQVTLRCSSQSGHNTVSWYQQALGQGPQFIFQYYREEENGRGNFPPRFSGLQFPNYSSELNVNALELDDSALYLCASSEAPSSGNTIYFGEGSWLTVV.

The gene calls are TRBV28 and TRBJ2-1; no definite D call. Looked up from germline, CDR1 is MDHEN and CDR2 is SYDVKM. Trimming pared 6 bases from V and 7 bases from J, leaving 7 bases between. CDR3 size: 11 residues. CDR3 loop: CASSNENEQFF. The CDR3 DNA reads TGTGCCAGCAGCAACGAGAATGAGCAGTTCTTC.

The chain combines TRBV19 with TRBJ2-7; weak D call: TRBD1 (6 bases). The V gene's germline CDR1 is LNHDA and CDR2 SQIVND (reference sequence). This CDR3 has 14 residues. Trimming pared 5 bases from V and 6 bases from J, leaving 17 bases between. CDR3 sequence (DNA): TGTGCCAGTAGTCCCAATCACAGGGCGGTCGAGCAGTACTTC. Translating it yields CASSPNHRAVEQYF.

This chain joins TRBV7-3 and TRBJ2-6, with 8 bases aligning to TRBD1. The CDR3 is 17 amino acids. In germline, CDR1 is SGHTA, CDR2 FQGTGA. Unmatched junction bases numbered 5, after V lost 4 bases and J lost 0 bases. In DNA, the CDR3 is TGTGCCAGCAGCTCCGGGACAGGTCCCTCTGGGGCCAACGTCCTGACTTTC. Protein: CASSSGTGPSGANVLTF.

The chain joins TRBV9 to TRBJ1-1; D is possibly TRBD1 (5 bases). There are 13 residues in the CDR3. In germline, CDR1 is SGDLS, CDR2 YYNGEE. The V end was cut by 0 bases, the J end by 12 bases, with 15 bases between. CDR3 protein: CASSVVGVPRSFF. CDR3 nucleotide sequence: TGTGCCAGCAGCGTAGTAGGGGTACCGAGGTCTTTCTTT.